These T cell receptor beta chains were read from a single sample in a study of identical twins. MiXCR, run by TCRdb on the 5' RACE reads, gives a single entry per CDR3 protein. Of about 890,000 distinct CDR3 sequences in the sample, 9% to 15% were seen once. The data were also submitted as part of a second study, on yellow fever vaccine responses in identical twins.

The material sequenced was PBMCs. These receptors were obtained from a woman between 18 and 29 years old in good health. Both conserved end residues are part of each CDR3. Each record gives: D gene, J gene, clone size, V gene, CDR3 protein, CDR3 DNA. D genes are given only for firm matches. Only part of the rows carry a size: once, few, many, or a class if the clone is expanded.

NA,TRBJ2-3,many,TRBV28,CASSLFAGSFTDTQYF,TGTGCCAGCAGTTTATTCGCAGGGTCGTTCACAGATACGCAGTATTTT
NA,TRBJ1-1,few,TRBV7-8,CASSLGVGGVISEAFF,TGTGCCAGCAGCTTAGGGGTCGGGGGCGTGATCTCTGAAGCTTTCTTT
NA,TRBJ2-1,NA,TRBV18,CASSPDGPTYNEQFF,TGTGCCAGCTCACCAGACGGGCCCACCTACAATGAGCAGTTCTTC
NA,TRBJ2-3,NA,TRBV7-9,CASSRMVADTDTQYF,TGTGCCAGCAGCCGGATGGTAGCGGACACAGATACGCAGTATTTT
NA,TRBJ2-7,few,TRBV15,CATSNPGTNGHEQYF,TGTGCCACCAGCAATCCCGGGACCAACGGGCACGAGCAGTACTTC
TRBD1,TRBJ2-4,NA,TRBV27,CASSLSAGGPKNIQYF,TGTGCCAGCAGTTTATCGGCAGGGGGCCCCAAAAACATTCAGTACTTC
NA,TRBJ1-4,NA,TRBV4-1,CASSQVSGKNEKLFF,TGCGCCAGCAGCCAAGTTTCGGGGAAAAATGAAAAACTGTTTTTT
NA,TRBJ1-3,NA,TRBV6-6,CASRAQTGNTIYF,TGTGCCAGCAGGGCACAGACTGGAAACACCATATATTTT
TRBD1,TRBJ2-1,few,TRBV2,CASSKGQPYNEQFF,TGTGCCAGCAGTAAGGGACAGCCCTACAATGAGCAGTTCTTC
NA,TRBJ1-1,few,TRBV6-4,CASSDSGSGTQFF,TGTGCCAGCAGTGACTCAGGGTCCGGGACTCAGTTCTTT
NA,TRBJ2-3,NA,TRBV7-2,CASSLGSPNTQYF,TGTGCCAGCAGCTTAGGGTCTCCAAATACGCAGTATTTT
TRBD2,TRBJ2-1,few,TRBV5-6,CASSPGLAGGLSSYNEQFF,TGTGCCAGCAGCCCAGGACTAGCGGGGGGACTCAGCTCCTACAATGAGCAGTTCTTC
NA,TRBJ1-1,many,TRBV6-5,CASSLGRPENTEAFF,TGTGCCAGCAGTTTGGGGCGGCCAGAGAACACTGAAGCTTTCTTT
TRBD1,TRBJ2-3,few,TRBV24-1,CATSDLSGQGADTQYF,TGTGCCACCAGTGATCTTTCTGGACAGGGGGCAGATACGCAGTATTTT
TRBD2,TRBJ2-7,NA,TRBV20-1,CSARDERSGGTSYEQYF,TGCAGTGCTAGAGATGAACGTTCCGGGGGGACTTCCTACGAGCAGTACTTC
NA,TRBJ1-2,many,TRBV12-3/TRBV12-4,CASSLDRVGGYTF,TGTGCCAGCAGTTTAGACAGGGTTGGTGGCTACACCTTC
NA,TRBJ2-1,few,TRBV2,CASSGLRVHEQFF,TGTGCCAGCAGTGGGCTTAGGGTCCATGAGCAGTTCTTC
TRBD1,TRBJ2-1,NA,TRBV15,CATSFRDRGPDEQFF,TGTGCCACCAGCTTCCGGGACAGGGGGCCCGATGAGCAGTTCTTC
NA,TRBJ2-5,few,TRBV7-9,CASSPDGQETQYF,TGTGCCAGCAGCCCGGACGGACAAGAGACCCAGTACTTC
NA,TRBJ1-1,NA,TRBV5-1,CASSSSVNTEAFF,TGCGCCAGCAGCTCCTCCGTGAACACTGAAGCTTTCTTT
TRBD2,TRBJ2-1,NA,TRBV7-8,CASSLGPSGGSYNEQFF,TGTGCCAGCAGCTTAGGCCCCAGCGGGGGGTCCTACAATGAGCAGTTCTTC
TRBD2,TRBJ2-1,few,TRBV29-1,CSVLGLAGQGGEQFF,TGCAGCGTCCTGGGACTAGCGGGGCAGGGGGGAGAGCAGTTCTTC
NA,TRBJ2-5,many,TRBV12-3/TRBV12-4,CASSLEGSGETQYF,TGTGCCAGCAGTTTGGAGGGCAGCGGCGAGACCCAGTACTTC
TRBD1,TRBJ2-1,many,TRBV4-1,CASSQDPGQGNNEQFF,TGCGCCAGCAGCCAAGACCCTGGACAGGGTAATAATGAGCAGTTCTTC
TRBD1,TRBJ2-4,few,TRBV28,CASSTVIGQGLYF,TGTGCCAGCAGCACCGTGATCGGACAGGGCCTATACTTC
TRBD1,TRBJ2-7,many,TRBV12-3/TRBV12-4,CASSLTGDSYEQYF,TGTGCCAGCAGTTTAACAGGGGACTCCTACGAGCAGTACTTC
NA,TRBJ2-1,NA,TRBV19,CASSTFEGYNEQFF,TGTGCCAGTAGTACTTTCGAGGGATACAATGAGCAGTTCTTC
TRBD1,TRBJ2-1,NA,TRBV7-7,CASSRGTGVLSYNEQFF,TGTGCCAGCAGCCGAGGGACAGGGGTACTTTCCTACAATGAGCAGTTCTTC
NA,TRBJ2-2,many,TRBV4-1,CASSQDIPPGTGELFF,TGCGCCAGCAGCCAAGATATACCTCCGGGCACCGGGGAGCTGTTTTTT
TRBD2,TRBJ2-1,NA,TRBV7-2,CASSFSTSGGNNEQFF,TGTGCCAGCAGCTTCTCGACTAGCGGGGGGAACAATGAGCAGTTCTTC
TRBD2,TRBJ2-1,few,TRBV20-1,CSARTSGSLVEQFF,TGCAGTGCAAGGACTAGCGGGAGCCTTGTTGAGCAGTTCTTC
NA,TRBJ2-7,few,TRBV6-2/TRBV6-3,CASSYGTHRREQYF,TGTGCCAGCAGTTACGGGACACATCGACGGGAGCAGTACTTC
TRBD1,TRBJ1-2,few,TRBV12-3/TRBV12-4,CASSARDRGEKNYGYTF,TGTGCCAGCAGTGCCCGGGACAGGGGTGAAAAAAACTATGGCTACACCTTC
NA,TRBJ2-3,few,TRBV3-1,CATRNPAADTQYF,TGTGCCACTCGGAACCCTGCGGCAGATACGCAGTATTTT
NA,TRBJ1-2,many,TRBV25-1,CASSFPSGRSYGYTF,TGTGCCAGCAGTTTCCCATCCGGGCGGAGTTATGGCTACACCTTC
NA,TRBJ2-1,NA,TRBV7-9,CASSLAGGIGYNEQFF,TGTGCCAGCAGCTTAGCCGGGGGCATTGGCTACAATGAGCAGTTCTTC
TRBD1,TRBJ2-1,NA,TRBV11-2,CASSHRDRSSNEQFF,TGTGCCAGCAGCCACCGGGACAGGAGCTCCAATGAGCAGTTCTTC
NA,TRBJ1-5,once,TRBV6-1,CASKQGSNQPQHF,TGTGCCAGCAAACAGGGAAGCAATCAGCCCCAGCATTTT
NA,TRBJ2-4,many,TRBV3-1,CASSPFSGAKNIQYF,TGTGCCAGCAGCCCTTTCTCCGGGGCAAAAAACATTCAGTACTTC
NA,TRBJ2-2,NA,TRBV27,CASSFRHTGELFF,TGTGCCAGCAGTTTTCGGCACACCGGGGAGCTGTTTTTT
NA,TRBJ2-3,many,TRBV28,CASSLLGGLDTDTQYF,TGTGCCAGCAGCCTCCTGGGTGGGCTAGACACAGATACGCAGTATTTT
NA,TRBJ2-1,NA,TRBV10-3,CAISGSENEQFF,TGTGCCATCAGTGGGTCGGAGAATGAGCAGTTCTTC